These 29 T cell receptor beta chains originate from one sample sequenced in a study of CD8+ T cells in alopecia areata. Treatment noted: oral pan-JAK inhibitor, 5-10 mg twice daily. RNA was isolated and reverse transcribed to cDNA, the sequencing template. Assay: immunoSEQ multiplex PCR; the TCRdb copy retains only in-frame clones and omits some. The table has a few hundred thousand clones, 35% to 40% seen once. The sequences come from CD4+ T cells sorted from blood, collected around week 30, from a patient treated with tofacitinib. The receptors stem from a human donor with alopecia areata.

The chain is built from TRBV9 and TRBJ2-5; perhaps TRBD2 as D (7 bases). The V end lost 3 bases, the J end lost 5 bases, and 20 bases lay between the germline ends. Germline V gives CDR1 SGDLS, CDR2 YYNGEE. This CDR3 is built from 16 residues. The CDR3 reads CASSAGGASGVETQYF. The DNA of the CDR3 is TGTGCCAGCAGCGCTGGGGGGGCTAGCGGAGTGGAGACCCAGTACTTC.

The sample holds a few counts of this clone. This chain links TRBV5-4 with TRBJ1-3, with 8 bases lining up with TRBD1. V trimming: 4 bases; J trimming: 0 bases; junction bases outside the gene matches: 3. The CDR3 length is 15 residues. Per germline, CDR1 SGHNT and CDR2 YYREEE (reference sequence). CDR3 amino acids: CASSLDRGSGNTIYF. The CDR3 nucleotides are TGTGCCAGCAGCCTAGACAGGGGCTCTGGAAACACCATATATTTT.

The V and J genes are TRBV5-6 and TRBJ2-7; 8 bases match TRBD1. This CDR3 spans 14 amino acids. The junction had 7 bases not matched to a gene; V was cut back by 5 bases and J by 3 bases. Germline CDR1 is SGHDT and CDR2 is YYEEEE. CDR3 sequence: CASSFGTGFYEQYF. The CDR3 bases are TGTGCCAGCAGTTTTGGGACAGGATTCTACGAGCAGTACTTC.

This sequence joins TRBV11-1 and TRBJ2-5, with TRBD1 identical over 8 bases. After removal of 3 bases from V and 1 base from J, the junction contained 4 bases not matched to a gene. This CDR3 is built from 15 residues. Germline assignment: CDR1 SGHAT and CDR2 FQDESV (reference sequence). The DNA of the CDR3 is TGTGCCAGCAGCTTTCAGGGGGCCTTCCAAGAGACCCAGTACTTC. As protein: CASSFQGAFQETQYF.

The V call is TRBV5-1, the J call TRBJ2-7, with TRBD1 matching 9 bases. Germline CDR1 is SGHRS and CDR2 is YFSETQ. J lost 3 bases, V lost 3 bases, and 4 bases had no gene match. This CDR3 has 14 amino acids. CDR3: CASSSRQGDYEQYF. The CDR3 region has the DNA TGCGCCAGCAGCTCTCGACAGGGGGACTACGAGCAGTACTTC.

This clone was counted between two and nine times. The V and J genes are TRBV10-3 and TRBJ1-1; D is unclear. The ends were cut back, 2 bases at V and 1 base at J, with 8 bases in the middle. This CDR3 spans 14 amino acids. Germline assignment: CDR1 ENHRY and CDR2 SYGVKD. The CDR3 protein is CAISEGGENTEAFF. CDR3 DNA sequence: TGTGCCATCAGTGAGGGCGGCGAGAACACTGAAGCTTTCTTT.

V is TRBV4-1 and J is TRBJ2-7, with D maybe TRBD1 (6 bases). The CDR3 loop spans 16 amino acids. V was trimmed by 1 base and J by 2 bases, leaving 15 bases between them. Germline lookup yields CDR1 MGHRA and CDR2 YSYEKL. CDR3 in amino acids: CASSQGRQDLTYEQYF. The CDR3 region has the DNA TGCGCCAGCAGCCAAGGAAGACAGGATCTAACCTACGAGCAGTACTTC.

The V gene is TRBV11-2, the J gene TRBJ2-3; TRBD1 matches at 9 bases. The germline V gene encodes CDR1 SGHAT and CDR2 FQNNGV. The ends lost 4 bases at V and 1 base at J; junction bases unmatched: 9. The CDR3 extends over 17 amino acids. For the CDR3, the DNA is TGTGCCAGCAGCTATTCTCAACAGGGGGCAGGCACAGATACGCAGTATTTT. It translates to CASSYSQQGAGTDTQYF.

Only a few counts were recorded for this clone. This sequence joins TRBV7-2 and TRBJ2-7, with D tentatively TRBD2 (5 bases). Germline values: CDR1 SGHTA, CDR2 FQGNSA. The CDR3 is 16 amino acids. Trimming removed 3 bases at V and 0 bases at J, with 15 bases between. Here the CDR3 DNA reads TGTGCCAGCAGCTTTAAAGCGGACCCCAGCTCCTACGAGCAGTACTTC. As protein: CASSFKADPSSYEQYF.

The chain links TRBV5-1 to TRBJ2-3, with 12 positions matching TRBD2. The V and J ends lost 4 bases and 1 base, in that order; junction bases with no gene match: 4. Germline lookup yields CDR1 SGHRS and CDR2 YFSETQ. The CDR3 is 16 residues long. The CDR3: CASSRTSGAGTDTQYF. CDR3 DNA: TGCGCCAGCAGCCGGACTAGCGGGGCGGGCACAGATACGCAGTATTTT.

V usage is TRBV4-1 and J usage is TRBJ1-1; D uncertain. CDR3 size: 12 residues. The V end was cut by 0 bases, the J end by 10 bases, with 9 bases between. CDR1 is MGHRA, CDR2 YSYEKL, per germline. CDR3 amino acids: CASSQEGMVAFF. The CDR3 region has the DNA TGCGCCAGCAGCCAAGAAGGCATGGTAGCTTTCTTT.

To note about this clone: One end of the junction is discordant with germline, which a read error may explain. The rearrangement uses TRBV6-5 and TRBJ1-1, with 7 bases matching TRBD1. CDR3 length: 16 residues. The V gene's germline CDR1 is MNHEY and CDR2 SVGAGI. CDR3 coding DNA: TGTGCCAGCAGTCACTCCGGACAGGTACGGAACACTGAAGCTTTCTTT. Translation gives CASSHSGQVRNTEAFF.

The chain combines TRBV4-1 with TRBJ2-7, with 8 positions matching TRBD1. V dropped 4 bases and J dropped 0; count of bases not matched to a gene: 2. The CDR3 contains 14 residues. Germline CDR1 MGHRA, CDR2 YSYEKL. The DNA for the CDR3 is TGCGCCAGCAGCCCAGGGGGCCTCTCCTACGAGCAGTACTTC. Protein sequence: CASSPGGLSYEQYF.

This clone showed up just a few times. J is TRBJ1-2 and V is TRBV27; the D gene is possibly TRBD1 (5 bases). Trimming cost V 4 bases and J 7 bases, with 16 bases left between them. The CDR3 loop spans 14 amino acids. CDR1 and CDR2 from the germline V gene are MNHEY and SMNVEV (reference sequence). The CDR3 spells CASSSLPQGSGYTF. The CDR3 DNA reads TGTGCCAGCAGTTCCCTGCCCCAGGGTAGTGGCTACACCTTC.

Concerning this clone itself: Sequence at one end of the junction differs from germline and may be a read error. V is TRBV29-1 and J is TRBJ2-2; no reliable D call. From germline, CDR1 is SQVTM and CDR2 ANQGSEA. The CDR3 is made up of 12 amino acids. In DNA, the CDR3 is TGCAGCGTCGAAGCATACCGGAAGGAGCTGTTTTTT. Residues: CSVEAYRKELFF.

This rearrangement joins TRBV18 to TRBJ1-5; D possibly corresponds to TRBD1 (5 bases). V lost 0 bases and J lost 4, with 16 bases in between. Germline assignment: CDR1 KGHSH and CDR2 LQKENI. The CDR3 sequence is 17 residues long. DNA of the CDR3: TGTGCCAGCTCACCACCGACGGGACGGTGGGGTAATCAGCCCCAGCATTTT. This codes for CASSPPTGRWGNQPQHF.

The genes are TRBV4-1 and TRBJ2-1, with TRBD2 matching 15 bases. The CDR3 has 19 residues. Trimming cost V 2 bases and J 8 bases; bases outside gene matches: 13. Germline V gives CDR1 MGHRA, CDR2 YSYEKL. CDR3 residues: CASSQHGLAGGPSGYEQFF. For the CDR3, the DNA is TGCGCCAGCAGCCAACATGGACTAGCGGGAGGGCCCTCGGGTTATGAGCAGTTCTTC.

This clone has just a few counts. CDR3 sequence: CASRNRNSGANVLTF. As DNA, the CDR3 is TGTGCCAGCAGAAACAGGAACTCTGGGGCCAACGTCCTGACTTTC. The chain recombines TRBV2 with TRBJ2-6; TRBD1 might be the D (5 bases). The V end was cut by 6 bases, the J end by 0 bases, with 9 bases between. CDR3 size: 15 residues. Germline assignment: CDR1 SNHLY and CDR2 FYNNEI.

This clone was observed a single time. This chain links TRBV29-1 with TRBJ2-1; 10 nucleotides match TRBD1. V shed 6 bases and J 6 bases; nucleotides not matched to a gene: 8. The germline V gene encodes CDR1 SQVTM and CDR2 ANQGSEA. CDR3 length equals 14 residues. CDR3 nucleotide sequence: TGCAGCGTCATGTCCGGGACAGGGGCCAATGAGCAGTTCTTC. As protein: CSVMSGTGANEQFF.

This clone was recorded a few times. V and J are TRBV19 and TRBJ2-5; unclear D gene. V was cut by 6 bases and J by 0 bases, with 17 bases left in between. The germline CDR1 and CDR2 sequences are LNHDA and SQIVND (reference sequence). This CDR3 region has 16 residues. The CDR3 reads CASSRRLISYQETQYF. The CDR3 bases are TGTGCCAGTAGCCGTCGACTGATCTCGTACCAAGAGACCCAGTACTTC.

The CDR3 nucleotides read TGTGCCACCAGCAGAGGGGACAGGGGTAGCAATCAGCCCCAGCATTTT. Its protein product is CATSRGDRGSNQPQHF. The V call is TRBV15, the J call TRBJ1-5; the match to TRBD1 covers 10 bases. CDR1 is LNHNV and CDR2 is YYDKDF in the germline V gene (reference sequence). The CDR3 is 16 residues long. Unmatched junction bases numbered 0, after V lost 1 base and J lost 0 bases. Full variable domain (missing parts from reference TRBV15 and TRBJ1-5): DAMVIQNPRYQVTQFGKPVTLSCSQTLNHNVMYWYQQKSSQAPKLLFHYYDKDFNNEADTPDNFQSRRPNTSFCFLDIRSPGLGDTAMYLCATSRGDRGSNQPQHFGDGTRLSIL.

About this clone: This sample includes further DNA sequences coding for the same CDR3. The chain joins TRBV19 to TRBJ1-1; the D gene is possibly TRBD1 (6 bases). The germline V and J ends were trimmed by 4 bases and 1 base, with 7 bases remaining between them. CDR3 length equals 13 residues. The germline CDR1 and CDR2 sequences are LNHDA and SQIVND (reference sequence). The CDR3 loop reads CASSKQGNTEAFF. The CDR3 DNA sequence: TGTGCCAGTAGTAAACAGGGGAACACTGAAGCTTTCTTT.

CDR3 nucleotides: TGCGCCAGCAGCGGGACGGACTCCGCTGGCAACTCCTACGAGCAGTACTTC. Its translation is CASSGTDSAGNSYEQYF. The chain joins TRBV5-1 to TRBJ2-7; tentatively, D is TRBD1 or TRBD2 (5 bases each). The ends were cut back, 4 bases at V and 0 bases at J, with 20 bases in the middle. This CDR3 region has 17 residues. Germline CDR1 SGHRS, CDR2 YFSETQ. The variable domain in full, completed from reference TRBV5-1 and TRBJ2-7, reads KAGVTQTPRYLIKTRGQQVTLSCSPISGHRSVSWYQQTPGQGLQFLFEYFSETQRNKGNFPGRFSGRQFSNSRSEMNVSTLELGDSALYLCASSGTDSAGNSYEQYFGPGTRLTVT.

The chain combines TRBV6-5 with TRBJ1-4; possible D gene TRBD1, 6 bases. The CDR3 runs 16 residues. Germline V lookup: CDR1 MNHEY, CDR2 SVGAGI. The V gene lost 6 bases and the J gene lost 8 bases, with 22 bases spanning the gap. CDR3 DNA: TGTGCCAGCAGCTACAGTTCCACAGGGAGGTCGGAAAAACTGTTTTTT. It yields the protein CASSYSSTGRSEKLFF.

In its sample, this clone was seen a few times. DNA for the CDR3: TGTGCCACCAGCATATCCTCTGGGGCCAACGTCCTGACTTTC. This sequence encodes CATSISSGANVLTF. V gene TRBV15 combines with J gene TRBJ2-6; D call uncertain. V lost 4 bases, J lost 0 bases, and 4 bases lay in between. CDR1 is LNHNV, CDR2 YYDKDF, per germline (reference sequence). The CDR3 loop spans 14 amino acids.

The V and J genes are TRBV18 and TRBJ2-7; tentative D call: TRBD1 (5 bases). Germline values: CDR1 KGHSH, CDR2 LQKENI. Trimming removed 3 bases at V and 3 bases at J, with 18 bases between. The CDR3 runs to 16 residues. CDR3 loop: CASSPQGDTSHYEQYF. CDR3 DNA sequence: TGTGCCAGCTCACCCCAGGGCGACACCTCTCACTACGAGCAGTACTTC.

This clone was seen a few times. V and J are TRBV7-8 and TRBJ2-7; 7 positions match TRBD2. Germline-derived CDR1 and CDR2 are SGHVS and FQNEAQ. The ends lost 1 base at V and 4 bases at J; junction bases unmatched: 19. There are 19 residues in the CDR3. This CDR3 is CASSLVPVLAGDQNYEQYF. The CDR3 DNA sequence: TGTGCCAGCAGCTTAGTACCGGTGTTGGCGGGAGATCAAAATTACGAGCAGTACTTC.

The genes are TRBV5-1 and TRBJ1-2; 12 nucleotides match TRBD1. J was trimmed by 7 bases and V by 0 bases; bases with no gene match: 1. Germline V gives CDR1 SGHRS, CDR2 YFSETQ. The CDR3 contains 14 residues. As DNA, the CDR3 is TGCGCCAGCAGCTTGGAGGGACAGGGGGCTGGCTACACCTTC. It yields the protein CASSLEGQGAGYTF. Full variable domain (remainder filled in from reference TRBV5-1 and TRBJ1-2): KAGVTQTPRYLIKTRGQQVTLSCSPISGHRSVSWYQQTPGQGLQFLFEYFSETQRNKGNFPGRFSGRQFSNSRSEMNVSTLELGDSALYLCASSLEGQGAGYTFGSGTRLTVV.

In this sample, this clone turned up a few times. The rearrangement uses TRBV5-8 and TRBJ1-1, with 9 bases aligning to TRBD1. The CDR3 length is 14 residues. Germline CDR1 reads SGHTS; CDR2 reads YDEGEE. V trimming: 4 bases; J trimming: 7 bases; junction bases outside the gene matches: 8. CDR3 in amino acids: CASSPGTGFGEAFF. Here the CDR3 DNA reads TGTGCCAGCAGCCCCGGGACAGGGTTTGGTGAAGCTTTCTTT.